The rows below give T cell receptor beta chains drawn from one sample of a study of blood T cells in healthy people across ages. TCRdb processed the 5' RACE reads anew with MiXCR; each CDR3 protein has one entry. The table includes 700,000 to 850,000 distinct CDR3 sequences, approximately 35% detected once. The specimen sequenced was blood. The receptors were sampled from a man aged 18 to 35 in good health. Both conserved end residues are part of each CDR3. D genes are given only for firm matches. Some rows have no size entry. The others give once, few or many, or a class for an expanded clone.

clone size	J gene	D gene	V gene	CDR3 protein	CDR3 DNA
few	TRBJ2-5	TRBD2	TRBV20-1	CSARTASGGQETQYF	TGCAGTGCTAGAACGGCTAGCGGGGGACAAGAGACCCAGTACTTC
.	TRBJ2-3	TRBD2	TRBV12-3/TRBV12-4	CASEDPGLAGDTQYF	TGTGCCAGCGAAGATCCGGGACTAGCTGGTGATACGCAGTATTTT
few	TRBJ1-2	.	TRBV20-1	CSASQDNYGYTF	TGCAGTGCCTCACAGGACAACTATGGCTACACCTTC
few	TRBJ1-1	.	TRBV12-3/TRBV12-4	CASGGPANTEAFF	TGTGCCAGCGGGGGCCCGGCTAACACTGAAGCTTTCTTT
.	TRBJ2-7	TRBD2	TRBV12-3/TRBV12-4	CASSKGAGATIYEQYF	TGTGCCAGCAGTAAGGGAGCGGGGGCCACAATATACGAGCAGTACTTC
.	TRBJ2-3	.	TRBV12-3/TRBV12-4	CASSSPSGGTDMQYF	TGTGCCAGCAGTTCCCCTAGTGGGGGCACAGATATGCAGTATTTT
few	TRBJ1-6	TRBD1	TRBV20-1	CSARVRTGSSPLHF	TGCAGTGCTAGAGTGAGGACAGGGAGTTCACCCCTCCACTTT
once	TRBJ2-3	.	TRBV7-2	CASFEGARRDAQYF	TGTGCCAGCTTCGAAGGAGCGCGGCGGGATGCGCAGTATTTT
many	TRBJ2-6	.	TRBV7-3	CASSLSAGNYAGANVLTF	TGTGCCAGCAGCTTAAGTGCAGGCAACTACGCTGGGGCCAACGTCCTGACTTTC
.	TRBJ1-1	.	TRBV4-3	CASSQDVWGNMNTEAFF	TGCGCCAGCAGCCAAGATGTTTGGGGTAACATGAACACTGAAGCTTTCTTT
many	TRBJ2-3	.	TRBV10-3	CAVLSGHPYTDTQYF	TGTGCCGTGCTCTCGGGACACCCGTACACAGATACGCAGTATTTT
.	TRBJ2-3	.	TRBV20-1	CSALFGSTDTQYF	TGCAGTGCCCTTTTCGGATCCACAGATACGCAGTATTTT
.	TRBJ1-2	.	TRBV7-9	CASSARGSPNYGYTF	TGTGCCAGCAGCGCCAGGGGATCCCCTAACTATGGCTACACCTTC
.	TRBJ2-5	.	TRBV7-2	CASSIKGETQYF	TGTGCCAGCAGCATCAAAGGGGAGACCCAGTACTTC
few	TRBJ2-3	.	TRBV20-1	CSATGLSSGTQYF	TGCAGTGCCACCGGACTGTCCTCAGGTACGCAGTATTTT
few	TRBJ2-1	TRBD2	TRBV7-2	CASSLSASGGSYNEQFF	TGTGCCAGCAGCCTTAGCGCTAGCGGGGGGTCCTACAATGAGCAGTTCTTC
many	TRBJ2-5	.	TRBV7-7	CASSPGQAQETQYF	TGTGCTAGCAGCCCCGGACAAGCCCAAGAGACCCAGTACTTC
many	TRBJ2-7	TRBD2	TRBV29-1	CSVEDRQRGSSYEQYF	TGCAGCGTTGAAGATCGTCAGCGGGGGAGCTCCTACGAGCAGTACTTC
few	TRBJ2-1	.	TRBV7-2	CASSFGGPDNEQFF	TGTGCCAGCAGCTTCGGGGGGCCTGACAATGAGCAGTTCTTC
many	TRBJ2-5	.	TRBV4-2	CASSAGEETQYF	TGTGCCAGCAGTGCAGGCGAAGAGACCCAGTACTTC
few	TRBJ2-7	.	TRBV7-2	CASSLLWASPDEQYF	TGTGCCAGCAGCTTATTATGGGCTAGTCCCGACGAGCAGTACTTC
many	TRBJ2-7	.	TRBV5-1	CASSREIWGYEQYF	TGCGCCAGCAGCCGGGAAATCTGGGGCTACGAGCAGTACTTC
many	TRBJ2-3	.	TRBV12-3/TRBV12-4	CASSLGGDTQYF	TGTGCCAGCAGTTTAGGAGGAGATACGCAGTATTTT
few	TRBJ1-2	TRBD1	TRBV27	CASSPVKGGADGYTF	TGTGCCAGCAGTCCGGTAAAAGGGGGCGCGGATGGCTACACCTTC
.	TRBJ1-4	.	TRBV27	CASSSTTVERGEKLFF	TGTGCCAGCAGTTCCACTACAGTGGAGAGGGGTGAAAAACTGTTTTTT
few	TRBJ1-4	.	TRBV20-1	CSAREAGGNEKLFF	TGCAGTGCTAGAGAAGCCGGGGGTAATGAAAAACTGTTTTTT
few	TRBJ2-3	.	TRBV27	CASSFVGGGTDTQYF	TGTGCCAGCAGTTTTGTAGGCGGGGGCACAGATACGCAGTATTTT
.	TRBJ2-5	.	TRBV7-2	CASSLVNREDEQYF	TGTGCCAGCAGCTTAGTAAACAGGGAGGATGAGCAGTACTTC
few	TRBJ1-5	TRBD1	TRBV6-2/TRBV6-3	CASRTQGAGASNQPQHF	TGTGCCAGCAGAACACAGGGGGCGGGGGCGAGCAATCAGCCCCAGCATTTT
.	TRBJ2-7	.	TRBV2	CASRPGSSYEQYF	TGTGCCAGCCGACCGGGGAGCTCCTACGAGCAGTACTTC
many	TRBJ2-4	TRBD2	TRBV7-9	CASSLAGGAKNIQYF	TGTGCCAGCAGCTTAGCGGGGGGGGCCAAAAACATTCAGTACTTC
many	TRBJ2-1	TRBD2	TRBV13	CASSPSGGAFNEQFF	TGTGCCAGCAGTCCTAGCGGGGGGGCATTTAATGAGCAGTTCTTC
many	TRBJ2-5	.	TRBV12-3/TRBV12-4	CASSPIRDLQYF	TGTGCCAGCAGTCCTATCCGGGACTTGCAGTACTTC
.	TRBJ1-5	.	TRBV20-1	CSALGRVQGNQPQHF	TGCAGTGCGCTGGGCCGTGTACAAGGCAATCAGCCCCAGCATTTT
.	TRBJ2-1	.	TRBV20-1	CSARSRSGGSYNEQFF	TGCAGTGCTAGATCCCGTAGTGGCGGCTCCTACAATGAGCAGTTCTTC
.	TRBJ2-2	.	TRBV10-3	CAILPAAGFTGELFF	TGTGCCATTCTCCCAGCGGCAGGGTTCACCGGGGAGCTGTTTTTT
many	TRBJ1-2	.	TRBV5-1	CASSLAQDNYGYTF	TGCGCCAGCAGCTTGGCGCAGGATAACTATGGCTACACCTTC
many	TRBJ2-1	.	TRBV29-1	CSVASRGGSYNEQFF	TGCAGCGTCGCCTCCAGGGGGGGATCCTACAATGAGCAGTTCTTC
few	TRBJ1-1	TRBD1	TRBV7-9	CASSLRRDRGLMNTEAFF	TGTGCCAGCAGCTTACGCAGGGACAGGGGACTCATGAACACTGAAGCTTTCTTT
.	TRBJ2-4	.	TRBV20-1	CSEHRRVTVQYF	TGCAGTGAGCACAGGAGGGTGACGGTTCAGTACTTC
.	TRBJ2-5	.	TRBV4-2	CASSQEGVEQYF	TGTGCCAGCAGCCAAGAAGGGGTTGAGCAGTACTTC
few	TRBJ2-7	.	TRBV5-1	CASSLEAGDNEQYF	TGCGCCAGCAGCTTGGAAGCAGGGGACAATGAGCAGTACTTC
.	TRBJ1-2	.	TRBV27	CASTYPVEDCLYGYTF	TGTGCCAGCACCTACCCGGTGGAGGATTGTTTATATGGCTACACCTTC
.	TRBJ2-3	.	TRBV10-3	CAISEYGAGTQYF	TGTGCCATCAGTGAGTACGGGGCCGGTACGCAGTATTTT
.	TRBJ2-3	TRBD2	TRBV6-4	CASSDLGTSGTDTQYF	TGTGCCAGCAGTGACTTGGGGACTAGCGGCACAGATACGCAGTATTTT
few	TRBJ2-3	.	TRBV12-3/TRBV12-4	CASSFSRVSTDTQYF	TGTGCCAGCAGTTTTAGCAGGGTTAGCACAGATACGCAGTATTTT